These 17 T cell receptor beta chains came from one sample sequenced in a study of cytomegalovirus exposure and HLA in healthy donors. The PCR employed 60 Vbeta primers together with 13 Jbeta primers. Profiling relied on immunoSEQ multiplex PCR, and the TCRdb table lists in-frame clones only, not all of them. Of approximately 100,000 clones listed, roughly 80% are singletons. The sample consisted of PBMCs. Every receptor here comes from a female donor in good health and CMV-seropositive.

This sequence joins TRBV19 and TRBJ1-5; D is possibly TRBD1 (6 bases). The CDR3 is 14 residues long. Germline loops: CDR1 LNHDA, CDR2 SQIVND (reference sequence). With 7 bases removed from V and 0 bases from J, the gap between germline ends came to 10 bases. CDR3 nucleotide sequence: TGTGCCAGTACAGACAGGAATAGCAATCAGCCCCAGCATTTT. Protein sequence: CASTDRNSNQPQHF.

The V gene is TRBV2, the J gene TRBJ2-7; 10 bases agree with TRBD1. The CDR3 length is 13 residues. Germline V CDR1 and CDR2: SNHLY, FYNNEI. V shed 6 bases and J 4 bases; nucleotides not matched to a gene: 3. DNA of the CDR3: TGTGCCAGCAGGACAGGGGGCTTATACGAGCAGTACTTC. It is translated as CASRTGGLYEQYF.

The gene calls are TRBV19 and TRBJ1-2; 7 bases agree with TRBD1. Germline trimming cut 3 bases from V and 5 bases from J; bases unmatched to any gene: 15. The CDR3 runs 17 residues. Germline-derived CDR1 and CDR2 are LNHDA and SQIVND (reference sequence). CDR3 in DNA: TGTGCCAGTAGTATCAATACGGAGGGGGCGTTTGTGTATGGCTACACCTTC. Its protein is CASSINTEGAFVYGYTF.

This chain connects TRBV4-2 to TRBJ1-6; D uncertain. Per germline, CDR1 LGHNA and CDR2 YNFKEQ. V was cut by 0 bases and J by 7 bases, with 13 bases left in between. This CDR3 comprises 16 residues. The CDR3 loop reads CASSQDLTVGNSPLHF. The CDR3 DNA is TGTGCCAGCAGCCAAGATTTAACGGTGGGCAATTCACCCCTCCACTTT.

This rearrangement joins TRBV27 to TRBJ2-1; TRBD2 matches at 12 bases. Germline CDR1 MNHEY, CDR2 SMNVEV (reference sequence). The trim removed 7 bases at V and 0 bases at J, leaving 13 bases unmatched. This CDR3 has 19 residues. CDR3 nucleotides: TGTGCCAGCATCCCCGGGACTAGCGGGCCCGAAAGCTCCTACAATGAGCAGTTCTTC. Its protein is CASIPGTSGPESSYNEQFF.

The CDR3, as DNA: TGTGCCAGCTCATGGCAGGGCTACGAGCAGTACTTC. Translated: CASSWQGYEQYF. J is TRBJ2-7 and V is TRBV18; the D gene is possibly TRBD1 (5 bases). Between the trimmed V and J ends, which lost 5 bases and 3 bases, there was a span of 8 bases. This CDR3 is built from 12 residues. Germline V gene data show CDR1 as KGHSH and CDR2 as LQKENI. Full variable domain (missing parts from reference TRBV18 and TRBJ2-7): NAGVMQNPRHLVRRRGQEARLRCSPMKGHSHVYWYRQLPEEGLKFMVYLQKENIIDESGMPKERFSAEFPKEGPSILRIQQVVRGDSAAYFCASSWQGYEQYFGPGTRLTVT.

V and J are TRBV29-1 and TRBJ2-5; D is unclear. The germline V and J ends were trimmed by 4 bases and 5 bases, with 5 bases remaining between them. Germline assignment: CDR1 SQVTM and CDR2 ANQGSEA. The CDR3 spans 10 residues. This CDR3 reads CSVGGETQYF. The DNA for the CDR3 is TGCAGCGTTGGCGGTGAGACCCAGTACTTC.

The CDR3 DNA reads TGTGCCAGCAGTTTATCGGGACTCAGTAAGTCCTACGAGCAGTACTTC. Amino acid sequence: CASSLSGLSKSYEQYF. The chain joins TRBV27 to TRBJ2-7, with D tentatively TRBD2 (6 bases). This CDR3 comprises 16 residues. V lost 0 bases to trimming and J lost 1 base, with 13 bases between them. Germline lookup yields CDR1 MNHEY and CDR2 SMNVEV (reference sequence).

The J gene is TRBJ2-4, the V gene TRBV5-4; 8 nucleotides align to TRBD2. The CDR3 runs to 14 residues. Per germline, CDR1 SGHNT and CDR2 YYREEE (reference sequence). V lost 4 bases, J lost 7 bases, and 7 bases stayed unmatched. This CDR3 reads CASSGFGGANIQYF. CDR3 nucleotides: TGTGCCAGCAGCGGTTTCGGGGGGGCGAACATTCAGTACTTC.

V gene TRBV9 combines with J gene TRBJ2-2, with 8 bases identical to TRBD2. Germline CDR1 and CDR2: SGDLS and YYNGEE. This CDR3 has 19 amino acids. The junction had 14 bases not matched to a gene; V was cut back by 0 bases and J by 4 bases. CDR3 DNA sequence: TGTGCCAGCAGCGTAGCGGGGGGGGCCGCCGCAGGGTCCACCGGGGAGCTGTTTTTT. This sequence encodes CASSVAGGAAAGSTGELFF.

Here the CDR3 reads CASSPQYPGQGVFGYTF. The CDR3 coding sequence is TGTGCCAGCAGCCCCCAATATCCGGGACAGGGCGTATTTGGCTACACCTTC. J is TRBJ1-2 and V is TRBV7-2; 9 bases are shared with TRBD1. Germline V gives CDR1 SGHTA, CDR2 FQGNSA. This CDR3 spans 17 amino acids. V lost 5 bases to trimming and J lost 7 bases; unmatched junction nucleotides: 17.

V and J are TRBV6-1 and TRBJ2-7, with unresolved D. V was trimmed by 4 bases and J by 4 bases, leaving 29 bases between them. Per germline, CDR1 MNHNS and CDR2 SASEGT. The CDR3 has 19 amino acids. The CDR3: CASSVKRLTGPQVLYEQYF. The CDR3 bases are TGTGCCAGCAGTGTTAAGCGCCTAACTGGTCCCCAAGTCCTTTACGAGCAGTACTTC.

The CDR3 protein is CASSLDGTKVYEQYF. In nucleotides, the CDR3 is TGTGCCAGCAGCTTAGACGGGACAAAAGTCTACGAGCAGTACTTC. V and J are TRBV7-8 and TRBJ2-7; a possible D gene is TRBD1 (6 bases). This CDR3 has 15 amino acids. The V gene's germline CDR1 is SGHVS and CDR2 FQNEAQ. Deletions cut 1 base from V and 3 bases from J, with 13 bases between.

This clone was counted a few times. This rearrangement joins TRBV15 to TRBJ2-7, with D unclear. CDR3 length: 13 amino acids. The V end lost 0 bases, the J end lost 4 bases, and 7 bases lay between the germline ends. CDR1 and CDR2 (germline): LNHNV, YYDKDF (reference sequence). The chain's CDR3 is CATSRDLSYEQYF. Written as DNA, the CDR3 is TGTGCCACCAGCAGAGACCTCAGTTACGAGCAGTACTTC.

The rearrangement uses TRBV10-1 and TRBJ2-1; TRBD2 might be the D (6 bases). Per the germline V gene, CDR1 is WNHNN and CDR2 is SYGVQD (reference sequence). The V end was cut by 2 bases, the J end by 2 bases, with 10 bases between. CDR3 length equals 15 residues. CDR3 sequence: CASSERSGAYNEQFF. The CDR3 nucleotides are TGCGCCAGCAGTGAGCGGTCGGGAGCCTACAATGAGCAGTTCTTC.

The chain's CDR3 is CASSASGGDQPQHF. The CDR3 DNA follows: TGTGCCAGCAGCGCTTCAGGGGGCGATCAGCCCCAGCATTTT. The rearrangement joins TRBV9 to TRBJ1-5; 8 nucleotides agree with TRBD1. The germline V gene encodes CDR1 SGDLS and CDR2 YYNGEE. The length of the CDR3 is 14 residues. V was clipped by 3 bases and J by 5 bases; unmatched bases: 4. The full variable domain, rest sourced from reference TRBV9 and TRBJ1-5, is DSGVTQTPKHLITATGQRVTLRCSPRSGDLSVYWYQQSLDQGLQFLIQYYNGEERAKGNILERFSAQQFPDLHSELNLSSLELGDSALYFCASSASGGDQPQHFGDGTRLSIL.

The J gene is TRBJ1-1, the V gene TRBV7-2, with TRBD1 matching 7 bases. Unmatched junction bases numbered 16, after V lost 5 bases and J lost 1 base. The CDR3 extends over 18 amino acids. Looked up from germline, CDR1 is SGHTA and CDR2 is FQGNSA. The CDR3, as DNA: TGTGCCAGCAGCCAGCCGACAGGGAGGTACTTTACGAACACTGAAGCTTTCTTT. Its protein is CASSQPTGRYFTNTEAFF.